Listed below are T cell receptor beta chains from one sample, sequenced in a study of human T cells and chemical hapten exposure. TCRdb called the RACE reads again in MiXCR, with one record for every CDR3 protein. The data show 70,000 to 90,000 distinct CDR3 sequences, 10% seen once. Sample: whole blood, taken in connection with sensitization to the hapten diphenylcyclopropenone (DPC). The receptors derive from a woman aged 45-65 years with alopecia areata. Some clones in this sample may be carry-over from other donors' samples. The CDR3 runs from the conserved cysteine through the conserved F or W. The order of the fields is V gene, clone size, J gene, D gene, CDR3 DNA, CDR3 protein. D genes are given only for firm matches. The size entry is marked missing in some rows and otherwise reads once, few, many or a size class.

>TRBV12-3/TRBV12-4|.|TRBJ2-1|TRBD1
TGTGCCAGCAGTCCACCAATATCTTTCGACAGGGGATTTTACAATGAGCAGTTCTTC
CASSPPISFDRGFYNEQFF
>TRBV7-9|few|TRBJ2-3|.
TGTGCCAGCAGCAATACAGAGGGAGGAGATACGCAGTATTTT
CASSNTEGGDTQYF
>TRBV12-3/TRBV12-4|few|TRBJ1-3|.
TGTGCCAGCACCATAAGGACCGCTGGAAACACCATATATTTT
CASTIRTAGNTIYF
>TRBV27|many|TRBJ1-5|.
TGTGCCAGCAGTCCCACCCCGGGGAGGGCGCGCGGTCAGCCCCAGCATTTT
CASSPTPGRARGQPQHF
>TRBV10-3|.|TRBJ2-4|.
TGTGCCATCAGTGAGTCGGGGGTGGACAGCAAAAACATTCAGTACTTC
CAISESGVDSKNIQYF
>TRBV12-3/TRBV12-4|few|TRBJ2-7|.
TGTGCCAGCAGTCGCGGAGTACAGGTCAGGGACGAGCAGTACTTC
CASSRGVQVRDEQYF
>TRBV6-5|few|TRBJ2-7|.
TGTGCCAGCAGTCCCACGGGACTGAGCTCCTACGAGCAGTACTTC
CASSPTGLSSYEQYF
>TRBV7-2|.|TRBJ2-3|.
TGTGCCAGCAGCTTATACAACACAGATACGCAGTATTTT
CASSLYNTDTQYF
>TRBV12-5|.|TRBJ2-1|.
TGTGCTAGTGGTTTGGAAGACTACAATGAGCAGTTCTTC
CASGLEDYNEQFF
>TRBV28|many|TRBJ2-3|.
TGTGCCAGCAGGCCGTCGGGCACAGATACGCAGTATTTT
CASRPSGTDTQYF
>TRBV28|.|TRBJ1-2|TRBD1
TGTGCCAGCAGTTTATTCCGGACAGGCTATGGCTACACCTTC
CASSLFRTGYGYTF
>TRBV7-2|few|TRBJ2-7|.
TGTGCCAGCAGCTCAAGGGCCCTATTGAAGCAGTACTTC
CASSSRALLKQYF
>TRBV7-6|few|TRBJ2-5|.
TGTGCCAGCAGCTTAATAGGGGCTCAAGAGACCCAGTACTTC
CASSLIGAQETQYF
>TRBV29-1|few|TRBJ2-7|TRBD2
TGCAGCGTTGAAGTATCCGGGACTAGCCCTGGGCGCGAGCAGTACTTC
CSVEVSGTSPGREQYF
>TRBV29-1|few|TRBJ1-5|.
TGCAGCGTTTCGACAGGCACGGAGCAGCCCCAGCATTTT
CSVSTGTEQPQHF
>TRBV9|.|TRBJ1-4|TRBD1
TGTGCCAGCAGCGCCCGGACAGGGATTAATGAAAAACTGTTTTTT
CASSARTGINEKLFF
>TRBV20-1|.|TRBJ2-3|.
TGCAGTGCTAGAAATCCTAGCACAGATACGCAGTATTTT
CSARNPSTDTQYF
>TRBV5-3|few|TRBJ2-3|TRBD2
TGTGCCAGATGCTGGGTCAGCGGGGGAGCTAGCACAGATACGCAGTATTTT
CARCWVSGGASTDTQYF
>TRBV3-1|.|TRBJ2-7|.
TGTGCCAGCAGCCAAGACCAATCACGGTTCCTACGAGGGCAGTACTTC
CASSQDQSRFLRGQYF
>TRBV12-3/TRBV12-4|many|TRBJ1-5|TRBD1
TGTGCCAGCAGTCGAAACCATATGGGGACAGGGGATCAGCCCCAGCATTTT
CASSRNHMGTGDQPQHF
>TRBV5-8|few|TRBJ1-4|.
TGTGCCAGCAGCTTGATGGGAGGTGGTAGTGAAAAACTGTTTTTT
CASSLMGGGSEKLFF
>TRBV7-2|many|TRBJ2-1|.
TGTGCCAGCAGCCCCACAAATGATTTCTACAATGAGCAGTTCTTC
CASSPTNDFYNEQFF
>TRBV12-3/TRBV12-4|many|TRBJ1-1|.
TGTGCCAGCAGCATCTTAACAGGGAGAGCTGAAGCTTTCTTT
CASSILTGRAEAFF
>TRBV12-3/TRBV12-4|many|TRBJ2-1|.
TGTGCCAGCACGGTTCTAGGGGGTGAGCAGTTCTTC
CASTVLGGEQFF
>TRBV7-2|few|TRBJ2-5|TRBD2
TGTGCCAGCAGCCACTGGGCTAGCGGGATTCAAGAGACCCAGTACTTC
CASSHWASGIQETQYF
>TRBV20-1|.|TRBJ2-2|TRBD1
TGCAGTGCTAGCCCTGGGACAGGGGCTACGGGGGAGCTGTTTTTT
CSASPGTGATGELFF
>TRBV6-1|many|TRBJ2-3|.
TGTGCCAGCAGTGTCACTAGATTCTATGGTACGCAGTATTTT
CASSVTRFYGTQYF
>TRBV7-7|many|TRBJ2-7|.
TGTGCCAGCAGCTTAGAGATAGGGGGAGGCGAGCAGTACTTC
CASSLEIGGGEQYF
>TRBV28|few|TRBJ2-7|.
TGTGCCAGCAGTTCAAGGGCAGGGGCCTCCTACGAGCAGTACTTC
CASSSRAGASYEQYF
>TRBV28|many|TRBJ1-4|.
TGTGCCAGCAGTTTAGGAGGGGAGAGGGAAAAACTGTTTTTT
CASSLGGEREKLFF
>TRBV7-9|few|TRBJ2-7|.
TGTGCCAGCAGCCACCGGATGACAGAAACCTACGAGCAGTACTTC
CASSHRMTETYEQYF
>TRBV7-9|.|TRBJ2-1|TRBD2
TGTGCCAGCAGCCTCCGTCCACTAGCGGGAGGAGGGAATGAGCAGTTCTTC
CASSLRPLAGGGNEQFF
>TRBV27|few|TRBJ2-3|.
TGTGCCAGCAGTTTTGGGGATCGAGTAACAGATACGCAGTATTTT
CASSFGDRVTDTQYF
>TRBV3-1|many|TRBJ1-5|.
TGTGCCAGCAGCCAAGACACAGCCCCCGATGTACCCCAGCATTTT
CASSQDTAPDVPQHF
>TRBV6-5|many|TRBJ1-1|.
TGTGCCAGCAGTTACTCCGGCGGGCAGGGCGTAAGAACTGAAGCTTTCTTT
CASSYSGGQGVRTEAFF
>TRBV12-3/TRBV12-4|many|TRBJ2-1|.
TGTGCCAGCAGTTTCGGTTACAATGAGCAGTTCTTC
CASSFGYNEQFF
>TRBV28|.|TRBJ2-7|TRBD2
TGTGCCAGCAGTGCCCCCCTAGCGGGGGACTCCTACGAGCAGTACTTC
CASSAPLAGDSYEQYF
>TRBV5-1|few|TRBJ2-7|TRBD2
TGCGCCAGCAGCTTGTGGACTAGCGGATACTACGAGCAGTACTTC
CASSLWTSGYYEQYF
>TRBV7-2|many|TRBJ2-5|TRBD1
TGTGCCAGCAGCCTTGTCAGGGGGCGCGTAGAGACCCAGTACTTC
CASSLVRGRVETQYF
>TRBV3-1|few|TRBJ1-2|.
TGTGCCAGCAGCCAAGATCGGCAGGGTGGCTACACCTTC
CASSQDRQGGYTF
>TRBV28|.|TRBJ2-7|TRBD2
TGTGCCAGCAGTTTATTAGCGGGAGGGCCCCACGAGCAGTACTTC
CASSLLAGGPHEQYF
>TRBV20-1|.|TRBJ1-4|TRBD1
TGCAGTGCTCGACAGGGAGCTCATAATGAAAAACTGTTTTTT
CSARQGAHNEKLFF
>TRBV20-1|.|TRBJ2-7|.
TGCAGTGCTCGAGACAGCTACGAGCAGTACTTC
CSARDSYEQYF
>TRBV5-1|many|TRBJ1-6|TRBD1
TGCGCCAGCAGCCTTAGAGGGACAGGGGGTAATTCACCCCTCCACTTT
CASSLRGTGGNSPLHF
>TRBV27|many|TRBJ2-2|.
TGTGCCAGCAGTTTGATCGCTCAGGCCGGGGAGCTGTTTTTT
CASSLIAQAGELFF
>TRBV19|many|TRBJ2-1|.
TGTGCCAGTTCACAGGTAGACATCCTCAATGAGCAGTTCTTC
CASSQVDILNEQFF
>TRBV11-2|few|TRBJ2-1|TRBD2
TGTGCCAGCAGCTCTTTAGCGGGAGGGAACAATGAGCAGTTCTTC
CASSSLAGGNNEQFF
>TRBV6-5|.|TRBJ2-2|.
TGTGCCAGCAGCCTCCTCCTTACAGGGATCGGGGAGCTGTTTTTT
CASSLLLTGIGELFF
>TRBV21-1|.|TRBJ2-3|.
TGTGCCAGCAGCAAAGATGAGCAGAACTCGACCTACACAGATACGCAGTATTTT
CASSKDEQNSTYTDTQYF
>TRBV10-3|.|TRBJ2-3|.
TGTGCCATCATGACCAGAGGAGGATCAGATACGCAGTATTTT
CAIMTRGGSDTQYF
>TRBV7-9|few|TRBJ2-5|.
TGTGCCAGCAGCCCCAGTGAGGGGCCCCAAGAGACCCAGTACTTC
CASSPSEGPQETQYF
>TRBV10-1|.|TRBJ2-1|.
TGCGCCAGCAGTGAGCCGGGAGAGGGCAATGAGCAGTTCTTC
CASSEPGEGNEQFF
>TRBV11-2|few|TRBJ1-6|.
TGTGCCAGCAGCCGCGGACCGAAAGACTATAATTCACCCCTCCACTTT
CASSRGPKDYNSPLHF
>TRBV2|.|TRBJ2-1|TRBD2
TGTGCCTCCCAAGGGACTAAGCAGTTCTTC
CASQGTKQFF
>TRBV5-1|few|TRBJ2-7|.
TGCGCCAGCAGCTTGGGGGTTGCGGGACCCTCCATCGGCGAGCAGTACTTC
CASSLGVAGPSIGEQYF
>TRBV10-1|.|TRBJ2-2|TRBD2
TGCGCCAGCAGTGATCGAGGACTAGCGGGAGGGCGGTTCGGGGAGCTGTTTTTT
CASSDRGLAGGRFGELFF
>TRBV7-7|few|TRBJ2-2|TRBD2
TGTGCCAGCAGCCGACTAGCGGAAAAGGAAGCCGGGGAGCTGTTTTTT
CASSRLAEKEAGELFF